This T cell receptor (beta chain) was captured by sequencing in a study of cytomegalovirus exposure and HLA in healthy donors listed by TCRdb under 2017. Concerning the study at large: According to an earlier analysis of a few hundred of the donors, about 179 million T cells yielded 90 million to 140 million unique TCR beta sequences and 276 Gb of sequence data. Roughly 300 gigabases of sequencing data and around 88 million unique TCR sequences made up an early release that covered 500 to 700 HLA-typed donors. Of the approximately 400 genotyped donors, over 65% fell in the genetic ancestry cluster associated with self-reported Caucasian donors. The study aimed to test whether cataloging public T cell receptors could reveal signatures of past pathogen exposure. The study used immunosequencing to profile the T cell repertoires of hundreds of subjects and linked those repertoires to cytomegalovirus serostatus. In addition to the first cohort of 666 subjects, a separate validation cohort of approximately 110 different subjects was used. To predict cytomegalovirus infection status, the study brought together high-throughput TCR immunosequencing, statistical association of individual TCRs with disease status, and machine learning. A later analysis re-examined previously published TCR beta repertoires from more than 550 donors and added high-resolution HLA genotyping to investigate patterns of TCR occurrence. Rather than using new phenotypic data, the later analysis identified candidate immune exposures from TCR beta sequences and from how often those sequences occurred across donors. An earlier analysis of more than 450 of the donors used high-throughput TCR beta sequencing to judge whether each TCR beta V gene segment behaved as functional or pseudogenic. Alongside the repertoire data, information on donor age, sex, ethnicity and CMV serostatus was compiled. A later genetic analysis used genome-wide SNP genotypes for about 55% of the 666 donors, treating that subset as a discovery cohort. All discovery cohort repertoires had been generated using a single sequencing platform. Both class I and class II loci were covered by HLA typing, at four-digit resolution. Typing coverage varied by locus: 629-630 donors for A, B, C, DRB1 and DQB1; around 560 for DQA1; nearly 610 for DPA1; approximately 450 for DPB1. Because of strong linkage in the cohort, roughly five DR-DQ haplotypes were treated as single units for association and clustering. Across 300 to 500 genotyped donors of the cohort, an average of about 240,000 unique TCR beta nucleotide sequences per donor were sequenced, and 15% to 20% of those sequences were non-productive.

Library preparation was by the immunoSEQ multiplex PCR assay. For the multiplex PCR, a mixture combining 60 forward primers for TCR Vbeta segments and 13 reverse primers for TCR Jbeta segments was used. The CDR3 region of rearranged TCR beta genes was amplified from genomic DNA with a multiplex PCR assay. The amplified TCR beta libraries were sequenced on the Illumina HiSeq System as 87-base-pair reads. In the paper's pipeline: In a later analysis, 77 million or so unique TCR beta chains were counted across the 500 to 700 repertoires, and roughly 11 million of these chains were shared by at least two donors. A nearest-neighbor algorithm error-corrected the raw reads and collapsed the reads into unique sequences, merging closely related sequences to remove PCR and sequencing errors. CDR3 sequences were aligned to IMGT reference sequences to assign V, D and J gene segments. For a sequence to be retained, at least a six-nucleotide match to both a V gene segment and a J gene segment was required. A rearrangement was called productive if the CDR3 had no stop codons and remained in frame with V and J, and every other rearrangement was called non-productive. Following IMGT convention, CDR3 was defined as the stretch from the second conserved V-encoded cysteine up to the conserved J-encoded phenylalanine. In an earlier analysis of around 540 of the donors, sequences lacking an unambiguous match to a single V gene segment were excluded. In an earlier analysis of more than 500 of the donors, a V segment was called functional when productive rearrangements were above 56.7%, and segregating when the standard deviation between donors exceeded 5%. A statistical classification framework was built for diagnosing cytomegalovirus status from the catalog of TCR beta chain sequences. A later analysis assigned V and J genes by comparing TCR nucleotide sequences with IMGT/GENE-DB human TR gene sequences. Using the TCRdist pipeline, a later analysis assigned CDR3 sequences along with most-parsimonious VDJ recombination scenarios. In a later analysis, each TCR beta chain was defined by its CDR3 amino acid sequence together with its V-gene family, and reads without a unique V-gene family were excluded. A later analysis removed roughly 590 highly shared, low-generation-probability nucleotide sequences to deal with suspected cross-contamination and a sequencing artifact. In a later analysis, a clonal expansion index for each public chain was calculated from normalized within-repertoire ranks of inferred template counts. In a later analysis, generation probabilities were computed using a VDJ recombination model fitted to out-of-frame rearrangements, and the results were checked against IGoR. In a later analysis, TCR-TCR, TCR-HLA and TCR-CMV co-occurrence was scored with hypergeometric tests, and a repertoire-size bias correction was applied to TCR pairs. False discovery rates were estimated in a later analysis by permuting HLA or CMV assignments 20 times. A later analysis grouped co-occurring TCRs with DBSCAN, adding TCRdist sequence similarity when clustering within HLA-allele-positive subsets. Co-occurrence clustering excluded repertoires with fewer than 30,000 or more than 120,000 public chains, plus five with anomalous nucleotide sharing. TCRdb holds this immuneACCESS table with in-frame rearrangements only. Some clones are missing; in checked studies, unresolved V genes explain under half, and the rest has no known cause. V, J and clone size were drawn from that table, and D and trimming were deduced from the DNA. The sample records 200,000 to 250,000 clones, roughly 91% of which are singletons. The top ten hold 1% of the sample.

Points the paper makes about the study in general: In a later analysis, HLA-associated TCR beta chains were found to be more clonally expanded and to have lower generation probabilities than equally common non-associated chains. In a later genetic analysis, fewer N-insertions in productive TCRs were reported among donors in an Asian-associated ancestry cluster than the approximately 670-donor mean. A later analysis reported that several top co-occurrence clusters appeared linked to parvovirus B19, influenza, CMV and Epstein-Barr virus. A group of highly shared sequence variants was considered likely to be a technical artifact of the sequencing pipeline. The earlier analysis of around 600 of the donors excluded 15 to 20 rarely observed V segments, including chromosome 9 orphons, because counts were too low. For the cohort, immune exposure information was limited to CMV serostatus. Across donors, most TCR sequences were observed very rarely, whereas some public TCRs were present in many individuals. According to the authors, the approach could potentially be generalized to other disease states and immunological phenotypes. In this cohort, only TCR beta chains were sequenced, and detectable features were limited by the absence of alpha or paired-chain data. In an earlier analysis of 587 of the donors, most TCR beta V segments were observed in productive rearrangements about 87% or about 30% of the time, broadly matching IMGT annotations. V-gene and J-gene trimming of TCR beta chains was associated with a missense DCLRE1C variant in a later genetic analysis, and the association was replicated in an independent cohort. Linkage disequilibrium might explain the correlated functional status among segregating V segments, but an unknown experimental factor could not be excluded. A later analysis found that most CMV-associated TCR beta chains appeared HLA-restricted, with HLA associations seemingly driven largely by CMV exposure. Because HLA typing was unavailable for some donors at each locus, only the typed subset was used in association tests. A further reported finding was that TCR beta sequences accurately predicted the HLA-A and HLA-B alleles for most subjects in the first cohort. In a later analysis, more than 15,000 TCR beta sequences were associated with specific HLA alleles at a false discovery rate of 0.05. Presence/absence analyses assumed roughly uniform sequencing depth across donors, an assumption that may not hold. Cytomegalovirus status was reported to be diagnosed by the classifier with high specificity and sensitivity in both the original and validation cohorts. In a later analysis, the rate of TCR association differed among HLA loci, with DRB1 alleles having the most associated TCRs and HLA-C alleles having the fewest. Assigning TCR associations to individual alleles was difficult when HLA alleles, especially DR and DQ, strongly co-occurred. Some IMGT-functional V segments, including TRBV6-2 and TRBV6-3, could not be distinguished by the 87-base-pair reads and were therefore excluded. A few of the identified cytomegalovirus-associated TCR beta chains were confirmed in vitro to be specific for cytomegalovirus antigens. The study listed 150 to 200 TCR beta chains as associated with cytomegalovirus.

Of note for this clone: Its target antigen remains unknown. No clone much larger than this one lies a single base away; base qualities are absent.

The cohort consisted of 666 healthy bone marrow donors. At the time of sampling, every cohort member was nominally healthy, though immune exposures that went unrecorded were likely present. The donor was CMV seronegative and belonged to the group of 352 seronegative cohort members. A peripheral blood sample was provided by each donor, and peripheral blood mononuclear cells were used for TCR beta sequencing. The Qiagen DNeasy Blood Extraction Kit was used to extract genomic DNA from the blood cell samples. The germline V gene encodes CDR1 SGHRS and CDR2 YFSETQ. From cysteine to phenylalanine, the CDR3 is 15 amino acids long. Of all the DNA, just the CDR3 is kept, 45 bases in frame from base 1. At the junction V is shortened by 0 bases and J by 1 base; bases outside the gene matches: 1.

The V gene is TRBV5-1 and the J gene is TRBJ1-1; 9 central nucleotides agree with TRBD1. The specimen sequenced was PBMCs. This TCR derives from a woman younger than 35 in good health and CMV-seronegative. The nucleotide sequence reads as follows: TGCGCCAGCAGCTTGGGGGACAGGGCGAACACTGAAGCTTTCTTT. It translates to CASSLGDRANTEAFF.